These 27 T cell receptor beta chains originate from one sample sequenced in a study of blood T cell repertoires in COVID-19. Using immunoSEQ multiplex PCR, the repertoire was profiled, and TCRdb retains in-frame clones only, with some absent. The table has hundreds of thousands of clones, 65% to 90% seen once. Material for sequencing was peripheral blood. The receptors originated from a human donor in a cohort sampled during active COVID-19.

The V call is TRBV5-6, the J call TRBJ1-5; the match to TRBD1 covers 8 bases. CDR1 is SGHDT and CDR2 is YYEEEE in the germline V gene. V gave up 2 bases and J gave up 8 bases; unmatched junction bases: 6. CDR3 length equals 14 residues. The CDR3 loop reads CASSFFQGAEPQHF. The CDR3 region has the DNA TGTGCCAGCAGCTTTTTCCAGGGGGCTGAGCCCCAGCATTTT.

The CDR3 coding sequence is TGTGCCAGCAGCGAGCTTGCAACTAATGAAAAACTGTTTTTT. Translation: CASSELATNEKLFF. J is TRBJ1-4 and V is TRBV9; D remains ambiguous. The V gene's germline CDR1 is SGDLS and CDR2 YYNGEE. The CDR3 runs to 14 residues. V was cut by 3 bases and J by 0 bases, with 6 bases left in between.

The rearrangement links TRBV4-1 to TRBJ1-2; no firm D call. In germline, CDR1 is MGHRA, CDR2 YSYEKL. Trimming shortened V by 0 bases and J by 2 bases, and 10 bases separated the two germline ends. This CDR3 is built from 15 residues. DNA of the CDR3: TGCGCCAGCAGCCAAGATCAACGGTCGAACTATGGCTACACCTTC. Encoded protein: CASSQDQRSNYGYTF.

This rearrangement joins TRBV2 to TRBJ1-2; the match to TRBD1 covers 12 bases. CDR1 and CDR2 (germline): SNHLY, FYNNEI. The CDR3 spans 13 residues. The junction had 6 bases not matched to a gene; V was cut back by 3 bases and J by 13 bases. CDR3 DNA sequence: TGTGCCAGCAGTGACCGGGACAGGGGGCGATTCACCTTC. Protein sequence: CASSDRDRGRFTF.

The rearrangement uses TRBV7-3 and TRBJ1-6; D perhaps matches TRBD1 (6 bases). The CDR3 contains 13 residues. Germline V gives CDR1 SGHTA, CDR2 FQGTGA. V lost 6 bases, J lost 10 bases, and 13 bases lay in between. CDR3 amino acids: CASRPDSGSPLHF. The CDR3 DNA is TGTGCCAGCAGACCGGACAGTGGATCACCCCTCCACTTT.

The V gene is TRBV7-9, the J gene TRBJ1-1; D not resolved. The germline gives CDR1 SEHNR, CDR2 FQNEAQ (reference sequence). This CDR3 is 14 amino acids long. V was trimmed by 1 base and J by 6 bases, leaving 12 bases between them. Written as DNA, the CDR3 is TGTGCCAGCAGCTTAGGTTTCGACGGGGCTGAAGCTTTCTTT. Translation: CASSLGFDGAEAFF.

The chain recombines TRBV4-1 with TRBJ1-2, with TRBD1 identical over 8 bases. Germline assignment: CDR1 MGHRA and CDR2 YSYEKL. V shed 4 bases, J shed 3 bases, and the junction held 4 bases outside the gene matches. The CDR3 runs 14 residues. The CDR3 bases are TGCGCCAGCAGCCCCCGACAGGGGTACTATGGCTACACCTTC. As protein: CASSPRQGYYGYTF.

The chain employs TRBV15 and TRBJ2-5, with TRBD2 matching over 8 bases. J gave up 5 bases and V 1 base, and 6 bases lay outside the gene matches. The germline V gene has CDR1 LNHNV and CDR2 YYDKDF (reference sequence). CDR3 length equals 15 residues. Here the CDR3 reads CATSRGGGGGETQYF. CDR3 nucleotides: TGTGCCACCAGCAGAGGAGGTGGCGGGGGGGAGACCCAGTACTTC.

The chain is built from TRBV10-2 and TRBJ2-1, with TRBD2 matching over 7 bases. Germline lookup yields CDR1 WSHSY and CDR2 SAAADI. V lost 2 bases and J lost 4; bases outside the gene matches: 5. The CDR3 is 15 residues long. The CDR3 here is CASSEGTKGYNEQFF. The CDR3 DNA reads TGCGCCAGCAGTGAGGGGACTAAGGGTTACAATGAGCAGTTCTTC.

Points on this clone: This specimen includes other DNA sequences encoding the same CDR3. V and J are TRBV9 and TRBJ1-4; unclear D gene. This CDR3 has 14 amino acids. V lost 0 bases to trimming and J lost 5 bases, with 8 bases between them. CDR1 SGDLS and CDR2 YYNGEE come from the germline V gene. The CDR3 DNA follows: TGTGCCAGCAGCGTAGCTGGAGGGAATGAAAAACTGTTTTTT. This encodes CASSVAGGNEKLFF.

The rearrangement uses TRBV14 and TRBJ1-3; D remains ambiguous. CDR1 is SGHDN and CDR2 is FVKESK in the germline V gene. CDR3 length: 15 amino acids. The germline V and J ends were trimmed by 0 bases and 4 bases, with 10 bases remaining between them. The CDR3: CASSQDEGWGNTIYF. For the CDR3, the DNA is TGTGCCAGCAGCCAAGATGAGGGTTGGGGAAACACCATATATTTT.

The chain combines TRBV6-1 with TRBJ2-7; D gene uncertain. The CDR3 has 13 residues. Trimming left V 2 bases short and J 3 bases short, with 8 bases between. Germline CDR1 MNHNS, CDR2 SASEGT. The DNA for the CDR3 is TGTGCCAGCAGTGAACTGGAGAGCTACGAGCAGTACTTC. Its translation: CASSELESYEQYF.

The gene calls are TRBV29-1 and TRBJ2-7, with 11 positions matching TRBD1. Germline V gene lookup returns CDR1 SQVTM and CDR2 ANQGSEA. This CDR3 comprises 18 residues. V lost 5 bases and J lost 6; bases outside the gene matches: 21. This CDR3 reads CSVIRTGGAFKYGGEQYF. The CDR3 nucleotides are TGCAGCGTTATTCGGACAGGGGGCGCCTTTAAGTATGGAGGCGAGCAGTACTTC.

The chain has TRBV9 and TRBJ1-3, with a weak D call TRBD1 (6 bases). V was cut by 4 bases and J by 7 bases, with 15 bases left in between. This CDR3 is built from 14 residues. Per the germline V gene, CDR1 is SGDLS and CDR2 is YYNGEE. CDR3 sequence reads: CASSLQGRRNTIYF. The CDR3 bases are TGTGCCAGCAGCTTGCAGGGGCGCCGCAACACCATATATTTT.

The chain uses TRBV10-1 and TRBJ2-1; 10 bases are a match to TRBD1. This CDR3 comprises 15 residues. Germline V gene lookup returns CDR1 WNHNN and CDR2 SYGVQD (reference sequence). V gave up 2 bases and J gave up 4 bases; unmatched junction bases: 2. For the CDR3, the DNA is TGCGCCAGCAGTGAGAGACAGGGGGCTTACAATGAGCAGTTCTTC. It encodes CASSERQGAYNEQFF.

The rearrangement uses TRBV29-1 and TRBJ1-1; maybe TRBD1 (6 bases). From germline, CDR1 is SQVTM and CDR2 ANQGSEA. CDR3 length equals 15 residues. Trimming pared 4 bases from V and 1 base from J, leaving 16 bases between. CDR3 protein: CSVASRGSRNTEAFF. The CDR3 coding sequence is TGCAGCGTTGCTAGCAGGGGCTCCCGGAACACTGAAGCTTTCTTT.

The gene calls are TRBV24-1 and TRBJ2-1; the match to TRBD1 covers 9 bases. Trimming at V came to 4 bases and at J to 8 bases, leaving 8 bases not matched to a gene. Germline CDR1 reads KGHDR; CDR2 reads SFDVKD. CDR3 length: 15 amino acids. CDR3 residues: CATSDSGTGRHEQFF. Here the CDR3 DNA reads TGTGCCACCAGTGACTCCGGGACAGGGAGGCATGAGCAGTTCTTC.

The gene calls are TRBV5-6 and TRBJ2-2; 7 bases match TRBD1. This CDR3 contains 14 residues. CDR1 and CDR2 from the germline V gene are SGHDT and YYEEEE. V lost 4 bases, J lost 6 bases, and 6 bases stayed unmatched. CDR3 sequence reads: CASSPTGSSGELFF. CDR3 sequence (DNA): TGTGCCAGCAGCCCGACAGGGAGTTCCGGGGAGCTGTTTTTT.

This clone was recorded once. The chain employs TRBV29-1 and TRBJ1-2; no clear D. There are 12 residues in the CDR3. Germline lookup yields CDR1 SQVTM and CDR2 ANQGSEA. The V end was cut by 3 bases, the J end by 0 bases, with 5 bases between. CDR3 coding DNA: TGCAGCGTTGAGTCCTCTAACTATGGCTACACCTTC. Translation gives CSVESSNYGYTF.

The chain couples TRBV11-2 to TRBJ2-7; 10 nucleotides line up with TRBD1. The junction had 1 base not matched to a gene; V was cut back by 4 bases and J by 1 base. CDR3 size: 14 residues. The germline V gene encodes CDR1 SGHAT and CDR2 FQNNGV. Here the CDR3 reads CASSSGQGSYEQYF. Written as DNA, the CDR3 is TGTGCCAGCAGCTCGGGACAGGGGTCCTACGAGCAGTACTTC.

The chain recombines TRBV10-3 with TRBJ2-2, with D maybe TRBD1 (6 bases). The CDR3 covers 15 residues. V was pared by 6 bases and J by 5 bases, with 16 bases between. Germline V gene lookup returns CDR1 ENHRY and CDR2 SYGVKD. The CDR3: CAIRETGLGTGELFF. The CDR3 DNA sequence: TGTGCCATCAGGGAGACAGGTTTGGGGACCGGGGAGCTGTTTTTT.

As DNA, the CDR3 is TGTGCCAGCAGCTTAGTGGTCGCTGGAGGGGAGCGCGGGGAGCTGTTTTTT. Translation: CASSLVVAGGERGELFF. This chain connects TRBV7-2 to TRBJ2-2, with D perhaps TRBD2 (6 bases). Germline assignment: CDR1 SGHTA and CDR2 FQGNSA. V was clipped by 1 base and J by 7 bases, with 19 bases between them. This CDR3 spans 17 amino acids.

The rearrangement uses TRBV2 and TRBJ1-2; D is possibly TRBD1 (6 bases). Trimming removed 10 bases from V and 5 bases from J, with 11 bases in between. Germline lookup yields CDR1 SNHLY and CDR2 FYNNEI. The CDR3 has 11 residues. Written as DNA, the CDR3 is TGTGCCACTACGGACAGTTATGGCTACACCTTC. Protein: CATTDSYGYTF.

V and J are TRBV9 and TRBJ2-5, with 10 bases identical to TRBD2. CDR1 SGDLS and CDR2 YYNGEE come from the germline V gene. The CDR3 length is 17 residues. V lost 0 bases to trimming and J lost 0 bases; unmatched junction nucleotides: 5. CDR3 sequence (DNA): TGTGCCAGCAGCGTAGGAGCGGGGGGGCCGTACCAAGAGACCCAGTACTTC. Protein sequence: CASSVGAGGPYQETQYF.

In this sample, this clone turned up a few times. The chain carries TRBV18 and TRBJ1-1; D may be TRBD1 (5 bases). There are 15 residues in the CDR3. Germline lookup yields CDR1 KGHSH and CDR2 LQKENI. V lost 0 bases and J 1 base, leaving 9 bases between the germline ends. Here the CDR3 reads CASSPPGGENTEAFF. CDR3 DNA: TGTGCCAGCTCACCACCGGGAGGGGAGAACACTGAAGCTTTCTTT.

The rearrangement links TRBV6-2 or TRBV6-3 to TRBJ2-7; 9 bases align to TRBD2. CDR1 and CDR2 (germline): MNHEY, SVGEGT. This CDR3 is 15 amino acids long. V shed 0 bases and J 3 bases; nucleotides not matched to a gene: 3. Written as DNA, the CDR3 is TGTGCCAGCAGTTACTCCCGCGGGGGGGTCTACGAGCAGTACTTC. Its translation: CASSYSRGGVYEQYF.

On this clone: This same CDR3 is encoded by further DNA sequences in the sample. The chain is built from TRBV6-5 and TRBJ1-6; TRBD1 is a possible D gene (6 bases). The CDR3 covers 15 residues. V dropped 0 bases and J dropped 10 bases, with 13 bases sitting between them. Germline values: CDR1 MNHEY, CDR2 SVGAGI. The CDR3 loop is CASSYSGRGNSPLHF. The CDR3 DNA sequence: TGTGCCAGCAGTTACTCAGGCAGGGGTAACTCACCCCTCCACTTT.